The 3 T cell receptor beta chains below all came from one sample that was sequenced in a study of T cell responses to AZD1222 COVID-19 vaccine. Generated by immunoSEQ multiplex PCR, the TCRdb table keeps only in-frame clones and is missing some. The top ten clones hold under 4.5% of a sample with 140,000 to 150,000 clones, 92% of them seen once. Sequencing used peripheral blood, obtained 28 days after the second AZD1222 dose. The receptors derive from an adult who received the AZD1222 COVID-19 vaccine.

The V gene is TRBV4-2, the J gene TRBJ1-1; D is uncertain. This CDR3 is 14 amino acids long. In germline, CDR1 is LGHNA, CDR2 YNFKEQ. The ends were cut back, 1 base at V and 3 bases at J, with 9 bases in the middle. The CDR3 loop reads CASSQAGLDTEAFF. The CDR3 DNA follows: TGTGCCAGCAGCCAAGCGGGTCTCGACACTGAAGCTTTCTTT.

CDR3 in DNA: TGTGCCAGCAGTCGGGGGACAGGGGGCCTTTCACCCCTCCACTTT. It specifies CASSRGTGGLSPLHF. This chain joins TRBV6-2 or TRBV6-3 and TRBJ1-6, with 12 nucleotides matching TRBD1. Germline V CDR1 and CDR2: MNHEY, SVGEGT. The CDR3 sequence is 15 residues long. J gave up 9 bases and V 5 bases, and 5 bases lay outside the gene matches.

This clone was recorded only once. CDR3 loop: CASSLGVVNSPLHF. The CDR3 region has the DNA TGCGCCAGCAGCTTGGGTGTAGTAAATTCACCCCTCCACTTT. The chain links TRBV5-1 to TRBJ1-6; D uncertain. Deletions cut 0 bases from V and 7 bases from J, with 8 bases between. Germline CDR1 reads SGHRS; CDR2 reads YFSETQ. The CDR3 sequence is 14 residues long.